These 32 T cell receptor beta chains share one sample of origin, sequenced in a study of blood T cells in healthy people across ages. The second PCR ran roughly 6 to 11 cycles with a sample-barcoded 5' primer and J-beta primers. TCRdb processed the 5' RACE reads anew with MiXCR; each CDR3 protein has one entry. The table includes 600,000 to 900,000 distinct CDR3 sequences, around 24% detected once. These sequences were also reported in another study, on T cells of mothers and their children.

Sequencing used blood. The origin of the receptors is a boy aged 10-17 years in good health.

CDR3 residues: CASSFQRGGGGETQYF. As DNA, the CDR3 is TGTGCCAGCAGCTTCCAGAGGGGCGGGGGCGGGGAGACCCAGTACTTC. This chain joins TRBV7-2 and TRBJ2-5, with D possibly matching TRBD2 (7 bases). The V end was cut by 3 bases, the J end by 5 bases, with 19 bases between. The CDR3 runs to 16 residues. Germline CDR1 reads SGHTA; CDR2 reads FQGNSA.

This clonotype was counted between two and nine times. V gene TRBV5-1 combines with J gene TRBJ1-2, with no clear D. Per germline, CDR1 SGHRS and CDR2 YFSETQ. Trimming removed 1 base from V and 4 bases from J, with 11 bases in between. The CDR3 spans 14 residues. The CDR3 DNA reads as TGCGCCAGCAGCTTGTTGGGAATTGGCTATGGCTACACCTTC. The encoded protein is CASSLLGIGYGYTF.

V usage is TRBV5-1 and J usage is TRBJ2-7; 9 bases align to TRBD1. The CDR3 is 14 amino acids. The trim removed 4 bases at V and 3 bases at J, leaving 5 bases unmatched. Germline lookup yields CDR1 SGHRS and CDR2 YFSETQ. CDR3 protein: CASSRQGVGYEQYF. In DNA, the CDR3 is TGCGCCAGCAGCCGACAGGGGGTTGGCTACGAGCAGTACTTC.

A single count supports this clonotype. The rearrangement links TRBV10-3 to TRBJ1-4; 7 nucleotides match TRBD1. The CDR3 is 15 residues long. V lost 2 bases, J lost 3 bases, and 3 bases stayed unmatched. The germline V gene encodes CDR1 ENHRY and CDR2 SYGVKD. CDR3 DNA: TGTGCCATCAGTGAGGCAGGGGGTTCTAATGAAAAACTGTTTTTT. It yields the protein CAISEAGGSNEKLFF.

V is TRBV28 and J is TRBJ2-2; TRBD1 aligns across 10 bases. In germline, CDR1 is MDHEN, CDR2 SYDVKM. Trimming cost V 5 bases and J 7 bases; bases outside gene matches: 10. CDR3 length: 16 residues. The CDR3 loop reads CASSETGTGVGGELFF. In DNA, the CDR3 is TGTGCCAGCAGTGAAACCGGGACAGGGGTAGGCGGGGAGCTGTTTTTT.

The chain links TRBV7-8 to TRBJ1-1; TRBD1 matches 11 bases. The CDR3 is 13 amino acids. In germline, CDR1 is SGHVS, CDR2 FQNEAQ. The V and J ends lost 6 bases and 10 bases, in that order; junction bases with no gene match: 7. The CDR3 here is CASRGQGANGAFF. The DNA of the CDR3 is TGTGCCAGCAGAGGACAGGGGGCGAACGGAGCTTTCTTT.

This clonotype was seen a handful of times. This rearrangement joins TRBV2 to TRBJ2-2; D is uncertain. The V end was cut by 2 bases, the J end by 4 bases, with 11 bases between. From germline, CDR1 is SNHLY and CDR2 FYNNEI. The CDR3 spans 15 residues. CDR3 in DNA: TGTGCCAGCAGTGAATCTGTGGTTATCACCGGGGAGCTGTTTTTT. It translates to CASSESVVITGELFF. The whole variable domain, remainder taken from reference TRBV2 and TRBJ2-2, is EPEVTQTPSHQVTQMGQEVILRCVPISNHLYFYWYRQILGQKVEFLVSFYNNEISEKSEIFDDQFSVERPDGSNFTLKIRSTKLEDSAMYFCASSESVVITGELFFGEGSRLTVL.

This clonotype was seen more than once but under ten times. Written as DNA, the CDR3 is TGTGCCATCAATGGGGGGGACTATGGCTACACCTTC. It specifies CAINGGDYGYTF. This chain uses TRBV10-3 with TRBJ1-2; a possible D gene is TRBD1 (5 bases). The germline CDR1 and CDR2 sequences are ENHRY and SYGVKD. The CDR3 sequence is 12 residues long. Trimming shortened V by 7 bases and J by 3 bases, and 9 bases separated the two germline ends.

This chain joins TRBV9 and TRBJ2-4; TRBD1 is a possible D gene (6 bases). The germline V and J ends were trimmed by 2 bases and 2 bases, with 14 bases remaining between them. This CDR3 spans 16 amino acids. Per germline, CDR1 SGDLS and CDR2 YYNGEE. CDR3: CASSVRDISPKNIQYF. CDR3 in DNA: TGTGCCAGCAGCGTCCGGGACATTTCTCCCAAAAACATTCAGTACTTC. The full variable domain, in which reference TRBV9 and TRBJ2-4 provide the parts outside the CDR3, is DSGVTQTPKHLITATGQRVTLRCSPRSGDLSVYWYQQSLDQGLQFLIQYYNGEERAKGNILERFSAQQFPDLHSELNLSSLELGDSALYFCASSVRDISPKNIQYFGAGTRLSVL.

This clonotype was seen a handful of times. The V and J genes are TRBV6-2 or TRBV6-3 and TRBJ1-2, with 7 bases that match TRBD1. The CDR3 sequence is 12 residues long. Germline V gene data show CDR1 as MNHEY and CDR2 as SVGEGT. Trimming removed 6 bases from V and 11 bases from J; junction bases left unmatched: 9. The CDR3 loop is CASSLGTASYTF. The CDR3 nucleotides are TGTGCCAGCAGCCTCGGGACAGCCAGTTACACCTTC.

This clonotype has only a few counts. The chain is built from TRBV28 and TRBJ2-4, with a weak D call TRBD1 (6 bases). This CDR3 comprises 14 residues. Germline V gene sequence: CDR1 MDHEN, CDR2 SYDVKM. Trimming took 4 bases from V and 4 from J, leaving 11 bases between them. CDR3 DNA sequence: TGTGCCAGCAGTTCGAATGACAGGAAAAACATTCAGTACTTC. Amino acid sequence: CASSSNDRKNIQYF. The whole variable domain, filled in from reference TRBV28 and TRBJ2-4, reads DVKVTQSSRYLVKRTGEKVFLECVQDMDHENMFWYRQDPGLGLRLIYFSYDVKMKEKGDIPEGYSVSREKKERFSLILESASTNQTSMYLCASSSNDRKNIQYFGAGTRLSVL.

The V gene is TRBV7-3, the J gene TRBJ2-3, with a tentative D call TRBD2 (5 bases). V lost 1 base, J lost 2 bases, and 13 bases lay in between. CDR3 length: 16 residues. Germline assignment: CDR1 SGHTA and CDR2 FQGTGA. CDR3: CASSLRGSDNTDTQYF. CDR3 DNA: TGTGCCAGCAGCTTAAGAGGGTCAGACAACACAGATACGCAGTATTTT.

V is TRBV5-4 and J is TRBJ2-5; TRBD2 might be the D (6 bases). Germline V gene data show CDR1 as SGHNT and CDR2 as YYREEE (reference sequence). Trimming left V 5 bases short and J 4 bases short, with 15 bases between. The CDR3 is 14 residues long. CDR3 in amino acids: CASSLTAGRETQYF. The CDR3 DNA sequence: TGTGCCAGCAGTTTGACTGCGGGGAGAGAGACCCAGTACTTC.

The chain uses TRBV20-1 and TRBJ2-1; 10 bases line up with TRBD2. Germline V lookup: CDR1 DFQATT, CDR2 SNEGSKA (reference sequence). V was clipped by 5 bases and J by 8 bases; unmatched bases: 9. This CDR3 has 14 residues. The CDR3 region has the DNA TGCAGTGCTGACGGGCCCGGGACTAGCGATGAGCAGTTCTTC. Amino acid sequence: CSADGPGTSDEQFF.

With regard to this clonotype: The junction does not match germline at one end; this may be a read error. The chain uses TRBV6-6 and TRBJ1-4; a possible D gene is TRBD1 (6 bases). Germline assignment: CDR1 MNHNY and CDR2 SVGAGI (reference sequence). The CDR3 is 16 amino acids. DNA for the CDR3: TGTGCCAGCAGTTATGGGACCTGGGACATGAGTGAAAAACCGTTTTTT. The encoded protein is CASSYGTWDMSEKPFF.

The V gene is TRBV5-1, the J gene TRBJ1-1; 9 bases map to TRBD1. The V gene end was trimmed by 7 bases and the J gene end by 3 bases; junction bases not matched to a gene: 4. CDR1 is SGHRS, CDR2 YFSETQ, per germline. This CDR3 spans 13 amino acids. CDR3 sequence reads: CASGTGRDTEAFF. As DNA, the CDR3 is TGCGCCAGCGGGACAGGGAGGGACACTGAAGCTTTCTTT.

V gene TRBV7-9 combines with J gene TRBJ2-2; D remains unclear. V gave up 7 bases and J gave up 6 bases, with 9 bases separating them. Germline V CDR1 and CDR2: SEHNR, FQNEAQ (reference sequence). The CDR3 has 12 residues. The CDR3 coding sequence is TGTGCCAGCATTCAAGGTCCCGGGGAGCTGTTTTTT. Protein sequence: CASIQGPGELFF.

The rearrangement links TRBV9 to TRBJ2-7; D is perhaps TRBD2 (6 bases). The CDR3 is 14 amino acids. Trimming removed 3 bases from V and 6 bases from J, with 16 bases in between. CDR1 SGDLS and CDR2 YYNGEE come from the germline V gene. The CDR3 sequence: CASSARTIVGEQYF. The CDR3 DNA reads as TGTGCCAGCAGCGCACGGACTATCGTCGGCGAGCAGTACTTC.

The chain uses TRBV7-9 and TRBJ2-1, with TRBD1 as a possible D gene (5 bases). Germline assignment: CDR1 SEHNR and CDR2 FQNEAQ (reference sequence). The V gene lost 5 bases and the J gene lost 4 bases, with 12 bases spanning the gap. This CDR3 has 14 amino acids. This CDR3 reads CASSPDRTYNEQFF. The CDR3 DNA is TGTGCCAGCAGCCCTGACAGAACTTACAATGAGCAGTTCTTC.

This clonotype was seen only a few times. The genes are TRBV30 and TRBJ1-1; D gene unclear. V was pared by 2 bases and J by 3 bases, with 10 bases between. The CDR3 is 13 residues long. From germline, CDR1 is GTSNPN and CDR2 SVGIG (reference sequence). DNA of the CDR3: TGTGCCTGGAGTAGAACGTTATACACTGAAGCTTTCTTT. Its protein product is CAWSRTLYTEAFF.

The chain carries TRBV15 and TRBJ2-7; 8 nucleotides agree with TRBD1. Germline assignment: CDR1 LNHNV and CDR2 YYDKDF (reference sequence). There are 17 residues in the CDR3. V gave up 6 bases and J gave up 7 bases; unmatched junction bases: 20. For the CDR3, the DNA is TGTGCCACCAGAAGTCGGGCGACAGGGGAGTTTTCGGGGGAGCAGTACTTC. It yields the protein CATRSRATGEFSGEQYF.

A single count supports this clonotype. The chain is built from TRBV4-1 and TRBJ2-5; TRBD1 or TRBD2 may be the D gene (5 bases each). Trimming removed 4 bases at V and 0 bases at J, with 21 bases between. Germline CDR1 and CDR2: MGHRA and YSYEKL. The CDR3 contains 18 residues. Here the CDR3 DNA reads TGCGCCAGCAGCCTTCAGGTTCCCGGGGCCTCGTACCAAGAGACCCAGTACTTC. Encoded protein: CASSLQVPGASYQETQYF.

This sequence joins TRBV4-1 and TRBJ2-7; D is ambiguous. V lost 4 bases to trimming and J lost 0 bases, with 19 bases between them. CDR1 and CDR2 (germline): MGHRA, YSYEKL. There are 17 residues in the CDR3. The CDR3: CASSRGTTYSPSYEQYF. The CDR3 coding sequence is TGCGCCAGCAGCCGTGGTACGACGTACAGTCCCTCCTACGAGCAGTACTTC.

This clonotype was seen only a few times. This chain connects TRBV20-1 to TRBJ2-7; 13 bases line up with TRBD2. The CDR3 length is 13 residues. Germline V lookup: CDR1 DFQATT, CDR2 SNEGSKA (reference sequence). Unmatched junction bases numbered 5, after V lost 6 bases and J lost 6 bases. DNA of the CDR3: TGCAGTGCCCGGACTAGCGGGAGCACCGAGCAGTACTTC. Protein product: CSARTSGSTEQYF.

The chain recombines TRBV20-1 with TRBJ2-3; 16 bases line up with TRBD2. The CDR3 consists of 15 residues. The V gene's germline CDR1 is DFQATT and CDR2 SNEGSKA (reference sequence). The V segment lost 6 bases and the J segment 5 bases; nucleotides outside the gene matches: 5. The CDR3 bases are TGCAGTGCGGGGACTAGCGGGGGGGCCGGAGATACGCAGTATTTT. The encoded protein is CSAGTSGGAGDTQYF.

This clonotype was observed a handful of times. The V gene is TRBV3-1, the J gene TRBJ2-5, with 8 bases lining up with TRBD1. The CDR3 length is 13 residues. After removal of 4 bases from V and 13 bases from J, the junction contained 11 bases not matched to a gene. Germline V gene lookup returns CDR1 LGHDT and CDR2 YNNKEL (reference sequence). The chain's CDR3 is CASSRIPGGFGYF. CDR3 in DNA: TGTGCCAGCAGCCGCATCCCAGGGGGCTTTGGGTACTTC.

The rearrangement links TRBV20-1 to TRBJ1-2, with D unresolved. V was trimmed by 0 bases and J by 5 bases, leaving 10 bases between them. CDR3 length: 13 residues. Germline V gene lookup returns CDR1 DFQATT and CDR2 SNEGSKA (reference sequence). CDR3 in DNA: TGCAGTGCTAGAGAGAGCGCAGATTATGGCTACACCTTC. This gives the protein CSARESADYGYTF.

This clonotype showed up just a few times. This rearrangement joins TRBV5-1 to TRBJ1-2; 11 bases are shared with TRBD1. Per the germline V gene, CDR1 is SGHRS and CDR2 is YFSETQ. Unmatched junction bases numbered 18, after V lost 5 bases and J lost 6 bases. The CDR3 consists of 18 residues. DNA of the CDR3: TGCGCCAGCAGTTTTAGGACAGGGGGCGTTTTAACCATAGATGGCTACACCTTC. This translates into CASSFRTGGVLTIDGYTF.

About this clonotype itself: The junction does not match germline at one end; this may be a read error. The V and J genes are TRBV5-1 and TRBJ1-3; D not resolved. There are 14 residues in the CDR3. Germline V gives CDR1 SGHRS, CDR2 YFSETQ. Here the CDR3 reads CASSLTISGSTIYF. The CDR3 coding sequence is TGCGCCAGCAGCCTAACTATCTCTGGAAGCACCATATATTTT.

This chain's CDR3 is CASSLAGTGQTGELFF. In DNA, the CDR3 is TGTGCCAGCAGCTTAGCCGGGACAGGGCAAACCGGGGAGCTGTTTTTT. The chain is built from TRBV7-9 and TRBJ2-2; 9 bases agree with TRBD1. The CDR3 loop spans 16 amino acids. V lost 0 bases to trimming and J lost 5 bases; unmatched junction nucleotides: 4. CDR1 and CDR2 from the germline V gene are SEHNR and FQNEAQ (reference sequence).

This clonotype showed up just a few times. The DNA of the CDR3 is TGTGCCAGCAGCTCCCGACAGGGGAGTTCGGCCGAGCAGTACTTC. This sequence encodes CASSSRQGSSAEQYF. V is TRBV7-9 and J is TRBJ2-7, with TRBD1 identical over 8 bases. The CDR3 length is 15 residues. V shed 4 bases and J 6 bases; nucleotides not matched to a gene: 11. Per the germline V gene, CDR1 is SEHNR and CDR2 is FQNEAQ (reference sequence).

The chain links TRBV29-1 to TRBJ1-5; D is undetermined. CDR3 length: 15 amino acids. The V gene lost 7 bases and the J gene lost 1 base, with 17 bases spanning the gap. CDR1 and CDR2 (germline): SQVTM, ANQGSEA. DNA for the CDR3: TGCAGCGCCCACCCAGATCCGGGAAGCAATCAGCCCCAGCATTTT. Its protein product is CSAHPDPGSNQPQHF.